The 9 T cell receptor beta chains presented below share a single source sample, sequenced in a study of OX40 agonist ivuxolimab in advanced cancers. Libraries were prepared by immunoSEQ multiplex PCR; TCRdb keeps only in-frame clonotypes and omits some of them. The sample includes 100,000 to 120,000 clones, 91% of them seen just once. This specimen was CD4+ or CD8+ T cells sorted from blood, taken in a trial of the OX40 agonist ivuxolimab. These receptors originate from an adult with an advanced solid tumor such as melanoma, head and neck, liver or kidney cancer.

This sequence joins TRBV5-1 and TRBJ2-1, with 10 bases fitting TRBD1. V lost 4 bases and J lost 10; bases outside the gene matches: 20. The germline CDR1 and CDR2 sequences are SGHRS and YFSETQ. The CDR3 runs 18 residues. The CDR3 DNA follows: TGCGCCAGCAGCCCCCGGTTTGGGACCGGGACAGGGGTACAGGAGCAGTTCTTC. Translation gives CASSPRFGTGTGVQEQFF.

V gene TRBV18 combines with J gene TRBJ2-7, with D perhaps TRBD2 (6 bases). Trimming pared 3 bases from V and 3 bases from J, leaving 9 bases between. The CDR3 extends over 13 amino acids. Per germline, CDR1 KGHSH and CDR2 LQKENI. DNA for the CDR3: TGTGCCAGCTCACCCTGGGGAGGCTACGAGCAGTACTTC. Residues: CASSPWGGYEQYF.

This chain's CDR3 is CASSGQGVAEQYF. CDR3 DNA sequence: TGCGCCAGCAGTGGACAGGGGGTCGCCGAGCAGTACTTC. The chain couples TRBV10-1 to TRBJ2-7; the match to TRBD1 covers 9 bases. This CDR3 spans 13 amino acids. Looked up from germline, CDR1 is WNHNN and CDR2 is SYGVQD (reference sequence). V shed 4 bases, J shed 6 bases, and the junction held 4 bases outside the gene matches.

A single count supports this clone. The rearrangement links TRBV29-1 to TRBJ2-1, with 9 bases matching TRBD2. Trimming removed 6 bases from V and 4 bases from J; junction bases left unmatched: 10. The CDR3 spans 15 residues. Germline V gene sequence: CDR1 SQVTM, CDR2 ANQGSEA. This CDR3 is CSVSYSGRAYNEQFF. The CDR3 nucleotides read TGCAGCGTCTCCTATAGCGGGAGAGCGTACAATGAGCAGTTCTTC.

The chain employs TRBV5-1 and TRBJ1-4; D gene unclear. V lost 4 bases and J lost 8, with 12 bases in between. The CDR3 runs 13 residues. Germline CDR1 is SGHRS and CDR2 is YFSETQ. CDR3 sequence: CASSNGPGEKLFF. As DNA, the CDR3 is TGCGCCAGCAGCAACGGCCCGGGAGAAAAACTGTTTTTT.

The chain employs TRBV25-1 and TRBJ2-1, with D tentatively TRBD1 (5 bases). The CDR3 loop spans 13 amino acids. The V gene's germline CDR1 is MGHDK and CDR2 SYGVNS. The V and J ends lost 3 bases and 6 bases respectively, with 9 bases between them. The CDR3 sequence: CASSDQGFNEQFF. The CDR3 bases are TGTGCCAGCAGTGATCAGGGATTCAATGAGCAGTTCTTC. Complete variable domain (other parts from reference TRBV25-1 and TRBJ2-1): EADIYQTPRYLVIGTGKKITLECSQTMGHDKMYWYQQDPGMELHLIHYSYGVNSTEKGDLSSESTVSRIRTEHFPLTLESARPSHTSQYLCASSDQGFNEQFFGPGTRLTVL.

The chain carries TRBV5-4 and TRBJ2-2; no clear D. Germline assignment: CDR1 SGHNT and CDR2 YYREEE (reference sequence). V lost 1 base, J lost 1 base, and 2 bases lay in between. The CDR3 runs to 13 residues. This CDR3 is CASSLKNTGELFF. DNA of the CDR3: TGTGCCAGCAGCTTGAAGAACACCGGGGAGCTGTTTTTT.

The V and J genes are TRBV10-3 and TRBJ1-4, with D perhaps TRBD1 (5 bases). The germline V and J ends were trimmed by 10 bases and 0 bases, with 12 bases remaining between them. The CDR3 sequence is 14 residues long. Germline V gene lookup returns CDR1 ENHRY and CDR2 SYGVKD. The CDR3 DNA reads as TGTGCCACCCGTCGGGGGGCAACTAATGAAAAACTGTTTTTT. It specifies CATRRGATNEKLFF.

The DNA for the CDR3 is TGTGCCTCAAAGGGGTCCTTGAACACTGAAGCTTTCTTT. Its protein is CASKGSLNTEAFF. The chain employs TRBV30 and TRBJ1-1; perhaps TRBD1 as D (5 bases). The CDR3 consists of 13 residues. Per the germline V gene, CDR1 is GTSNPN and CDR2 is SVGIG (reference sequence). Trimming took 7 bases from V and 0 from J, leaving 12 bases between them. Supplemented by reference TRBV30 and TRBJ1-1, the full variable domain reads SQTIHQWPATLVQPVGSPLSLECTVEGTSNPNLYWYRQAAGRGLQLLFYSVGIGQISSEVPQNLSASRPQDRQFILSSKKLLLSDSGFYLCASKGSLNTEAFFGQGTRLTVV.